The sequence of this T cell receptor (beta chain) was determined in a study of cytomegalovirus exposure and HLA in healthy donors. Whole-study context: The same platform used for the approximately 700 first-cohort repertoires was also used for the roughly 120 validation repertoires, as a later analysis reported.

Germline values: CDR1 SNHLY, CDR2 FYNNEI. The CDR3 covers 14 residues. V lost 4 bases, J lost 0 bases, and 9 bases lay in between. Regarding this clone: Its specificity is unknown.

While the first cohort had 600 to 800 subjects, the donors belonged to the separate validation cohort of 100 to 150 subjects. Clones were read by immunoSEQ multiplex PCR, and TCRdb kept only the in-frame ones, dropping some. The sample includes about 43,000 clones, 80% to 95% of them seen just once. Overall study results and limits: Three chains linked to CMV were shown in vitro to be specific for CMV antigens. It was reported that the classifier diagnosed cytomegalovirus status with high specificity and sensitivity in both the original and validation cohorts.

The receptor was derived from a man aged 18 to 30 in good health and CMV-seronegative. The sequencing input was PBMCs. The gene calls are TRBV2 and TRBJ1-2; TRBD1 is a possible D gene (5 bases). The CDR3 loop reads CASSAMDTNYGYTF. CDR3 nucleotide sequence: TGTGCCAGCAGTGCGATGGACACTAACTATGGCTACACCTTC.